Below are 24 T cell receptor beta chains sequenced from a single sample in a study of T cells expressing NK-cell markers. TCRdb reanalyzed the 5' RACE reads and collapses them to one entry per CDR3 protein, without DNA. In total, the table holds 350,000 to 450,000 distinct CDR3 sequences. Source material: blood T cells: a sorted CD56 or NKG2C T cell subset, CD4+ or CD8+ T cells, or bulk PBMC T cells (not recorded which). Receptors were obtained from a man aged 18 to 69 in good health.

This chain's CDR3 is CASSSGNLGRAETQYF. The chain couples TRBV7-6 to TRBJ2-5; TCRdb selects TRBD1, and the lack of DNA leaves this call unchecked. This CDR3 is built from 16 residues. Germline V gene data show CDR1 as SGHVS and CDR2 as FNYEAQ.

The V gene is TRBV7-9, the J gene TRBJ2-3; checking the TCRdb D call of TRBD2 is not possible without DNA. In germline, CDR1 is SEHNR, CDR2 FQNEAQ (reference sequence). This CDR3 comprises 15 residues. The CDR3 spells CASTQRGGRVDTQYF.

The chain is built from TRBV28 and TRBJ2-7; the D call from TCRdb, TRBD1, cannot be confirmed without DNA. CDR1 and CDR2 (germline): MDHEN, SYDVKM. CDR3 length: 15 residues. The CDR3 protein is CASRPSGQGGYEQYF.

The CDR3 loop is CSVGDNSGNTIYF. This rearrangement joins TRBV29-1 to TRBJ1-3. The germline V gene has CDR1 SQVTM and CDR2 ANQGSEA. This CDR3 is 13 amino acids long.

The rearrangement links TRBV9 to TRBJ2-3; TCRdb's D gene call, TRBD2, goes unchecked for lack of DNA. Germline CDR1 and CDR2: SGDLS and YYNGEE. The CDR3 covers 17 residues. The CDR3 sequence: CASSGPGVRGAGDTQYF. Full variable domain (remainder filled in from reference TRBV9 and TRBJ2-3): DSGVTQTPKHLITATGQRVTLRCSPRSGDLSVYWYQQSLDQGLQFLIQYYNGEERAKGNILERFSAQQFPDLHSELNLSSLELGDSALYFCASSGPGVRGAGDTQYFGPGTRLTVL.

This chain joins TRBV6-5 and TRBJ2-5; with no DNA, the TCRdb D assignment of TRBD2 cannot be verified. Germline CDR1 MNHEY, CDR2 SVGAGI. The CDR3 sequence is 15 residues long. Here the CDR3 reads CASSYRTGRQETQYF.

J is TRBJ2-5 and V is TRBV5-1; lacking DNA, the TRBD1 call made by TCRdb goes unchecked. CDR1 is SGHRS and CDR2 is YFSETQ in the germline V gene. The CDR3 has 16 residues. CDR3 amino acids: CASSLQGLGNQETQYF.

CDR3 sequence: CASSADRGVYGYTF. The chain combines TRBV6-1 with TRBJ1-2; TCRdb lists TRBD1, though no DNA is available to test this call. The length of the CDR3 is 14 residues. The germline CDR1 and CDR2 sequences are MNHNS and SASEGT.

The chain is built from TRBV7-8 and TRBJ2-6. Germline V gene data show CDR1 as SGHVS and CDR2 as FQNEAQ. The CDR3 totals 13 residues. CDR3 in amino acids: CASSLLRANVLTF.

The rearrangement joins TRBV4-1 to TRBJ2-6. The CDR3 length is 19 residues. Germline V CDR1 and CDR2: MGHRA, YSYEKL. The CDR3 loop is CASSRMRRGPNSGANVLTF.

The chain recombines TRBV6-1 with TRBJ2-2; as DNA is missing, the TRBD1 call by TCRdb cannot be tested. This CDR3 has 14 amino acids. Looked up from germline, CDR1 is MNHNS and CDR2 is SASEGT. The CDR3 sequence: CASRRTGAAGELFF.

This sequence joins TRBV4-2 and TRBJ2-5; TCRdb calls TRBD2, which cannot be checked without DNA. The germline V gene encodes CDR1 LGHNA and CDR2 YNFKEQ. The CDR3 length is 18 residues. The CDR3 is CASSQDPTSGGDGETQYF.

The chain recombines TRBV7-6 with TRBJ2-1; TCRdb indicates TRBD1, and absent DNA this call remains unverified. This CDR3 has 18 amino acids. CDR1 and CDR2 (germline): SGHVS, FNYEAQ. The CDR3 here is CASSLGATGGSRYNEQFF.

The rearrangement links TRBV3-1 to TRBJ1-2. The CDR3 is 14 residues long. The germline V gene encodes CDR1 LGHDT and CDR2 YNNKEL (reference sequence). The CDR3: CASSQSQANYGYTF.

This chain joins TRBV6-5 and TRBJ2-1; with no DNA, the TCRdb D assignment of TRBD1 cannot be verified. Germline CDR1 reads MNHEY; CDR2 reads SVGAGI. This CDR3 has 14 amino acids. The CDR3 region is CASSSLQARTEQFF.

This sequence joins TRBV2 and TRBJ2-3; TCRdb's D call, TRBD1, is unchecked because there is no DNA. Germline-derived CDR1 and CDR2 are SNHLY and FYNNEI. The CDR3 has 15 amino acids. CDR3 loop: CASRRRGPGTDTQYF.

The chain uses TRBV7-8 and TRBJ1-2; the TCRdb D gene call, TRBD1, has no DNA to confirm it. Germline CDR1 and CDR2: SGHVS and FQNEAQ. The CDR3 is 13 amino acids. CDR3 loop: CASSTRTGTSYTF. Drawing the rest from reference TRBV7-8 and TRBJ1-2, the complete variable domain is GAGVSQSPRYKVAKRGQDVALRCDPISGHVSLFWYQQALGQGPEFLTYFQNEAQLDKSGLPSDRFFAERPEGSVSTLKIQRTQQEDSAVYLCASSTRTGTSYTFGSGTRLTVV.

V is TRBV24-1 and J is TRBJ2-4. CDR1 is KGHDR, CDR2 SFDVKD, per germline. CDR3 length equals 13 residues. The CDR3: CATSDHINGIQYF.

The chain links TRBV6-5 to TRBJ2-5; TCRdb lists TRBD1, though no DNA is available to test this call. This CDR3 region has 14 residues. Germline-derived CDR1 and CDR2 are MNHEY and SVGAGI. The CDR3 sequence: CASSYSGQSETQYF.

The chain carries TRBV28 and TRBJ2-1; the TCRdb call, TRBD1, lacks DNA for checking. The length of the CDR3 is 14 residues. The germline V gene encodes CDR1 MDHEN and CDR2 SYDVKM. CDR3 sequence reads: CASGGPSSYNEQFF. Full variable domain (missing parts from reference TRBV28 and TRBJ2-1): DVKVTQSSRYLVKRTGEKVFLECVQDMDHENMFWYRQDPGLGLRLIYFSYDVKMKEKGDIPEGYSVSREKKERFSLILESASTNQTSMYLCASGGPSSYNEQFFGPGTRLTVL.

This chain uses TRBV2 with TRBJ2-1. The CDR3 has 15 residues. Germline lookup yields CDR1 SNHLY and CDR2 FYNNEI. CDR3 region: CASSPLGSPYNEQFF.

This chain links TRBV5-1 with TRBJ2-3; TCRdb outputs TRBD1, but without DNA this stays unchecked. This CDR3 region has 17 residues. CDR1 and CDR2 from the germline V gene are SGHRS and YFSETQ. CDR3 loop: CASSLARDRRSTDTQYF.

The chain links TRBV20-1 to TRBJ2-1; TCRdb outputs TRBD1, but without DNA this stays unchecked. This CDR3 comprises 14 residues. Germline V CDR1 and CDR2: DFQATT, SNEGSKA (reference sequence). Here the CDR3 reads CSAPGGGSGNEQFF.

The gene calls are TRBV2 and TRBJ1-1. The CDR3 contains 14 residues. Germline CDR1 SNHLY, CDR2 FYNNEI. CDR3 in amino acids: CASMRLTWNTEAFF. Filled out from reference TRBV2 and TRBJ1-1, the complete variable domain reads EPEVTQTPSHQVTQMGQEVILRCVPISNHLYFYWYRQILGQKVEFLVSFYNNEISEKSEIFDDQFSVERPDGSNFTLKIRSTKLEDSAMYFCASMRLTWNTEAFFGQGTRLTVV.